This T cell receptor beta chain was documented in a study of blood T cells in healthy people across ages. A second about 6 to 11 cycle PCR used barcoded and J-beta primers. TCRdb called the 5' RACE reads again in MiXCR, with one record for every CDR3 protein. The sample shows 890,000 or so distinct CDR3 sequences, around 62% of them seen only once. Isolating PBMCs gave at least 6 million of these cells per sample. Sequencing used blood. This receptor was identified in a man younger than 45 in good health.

CDR3: CASRLGLNNEQFF. CDR3 DNA sequence: TGTGCCAGCAGGTTGGGACTGAACAATGAGCAGTTCTTC. The rearrangement uses TRBV7-2 and TRBJ2-1; D is perhaps TRBD2 (6 bases). V was pared by 6 bases and J by 5 bases, with 11 bases between. Germline V CDR1 and CDR2: SGHTA, FQGNSA. This CDR3 has 13 amino acids.